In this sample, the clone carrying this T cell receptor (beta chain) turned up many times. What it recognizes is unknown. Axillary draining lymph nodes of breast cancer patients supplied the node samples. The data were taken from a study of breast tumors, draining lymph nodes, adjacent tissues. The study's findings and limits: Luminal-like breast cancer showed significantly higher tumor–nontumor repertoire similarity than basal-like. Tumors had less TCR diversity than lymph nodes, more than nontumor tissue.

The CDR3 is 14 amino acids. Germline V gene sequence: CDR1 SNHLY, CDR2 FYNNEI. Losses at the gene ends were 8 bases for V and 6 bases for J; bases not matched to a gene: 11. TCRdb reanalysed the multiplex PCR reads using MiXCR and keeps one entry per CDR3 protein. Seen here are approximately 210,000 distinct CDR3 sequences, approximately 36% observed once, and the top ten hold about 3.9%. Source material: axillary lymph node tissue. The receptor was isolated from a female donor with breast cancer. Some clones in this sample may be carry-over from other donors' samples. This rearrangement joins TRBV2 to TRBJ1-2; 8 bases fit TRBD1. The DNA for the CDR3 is TGTGCCAGCTCCCCGCGGACAGGGCAGCATGGCTACACCTTC. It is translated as CASSPRTGQHGYTF.